This TCR beta chain derives from a study of blood T cell repertoires in COVID-19 (dated by TCRdb to 2018 to 2021). In terms of the full investigation: The collaborator samples originated in the United States, Italy and Spain and spanned the acute and convalescent phases of COVID-19. The samples were drawn from two sources: the first 160 participants of the ongoing ImmuneRACE study, and 1,000 to 1,500 subjects contributed by 6 global collaborators. The material from the prospective study consisted of cDNA or gDNA derived from T cells, B-cell-depleted T cells, or PBMCs. A de-identified subject ID, COVID-19 status, age in years and sex were almost always included in the sample metadata. Deeply sampled blood TCRbeta repertoires from subjects exposed to, actively infected with, or recovered from COVID-19 were included in the dataset. HLA class I and class II types, where available, came from metadata supplied by the sample provider rather than from assay-based typing. The repertoires were released in a freely available public database meant as a resource for research on the immune response to SARS-CoV-2.

What the study reported, not specific to this receptor: The amount of clinical and demographic metadata varied by source and participant and was provided uncurated.

In Seattle, one collaborating source enrolled patients while the infection was active and tracked those patients longitudinally over the course of disease. Collaborating institutions collected whole blood in K2EDTA tubes following their own protocols. For TCRbeta analysis, collaborator samples were shipped as frozen whole blood, as isolated PBMCs, or as DNA extracted from either sample type. As to this clone: What this receptor recognizes is not known. Base qualities were left out, and no much larger clone turns up one base away.

TCRbeta CDR3 regions were amplified from genomic DNA using the immunoSEQ Assay, a bias-controlled multiplex PCR. Per the authors' processing: The number of nucleated cells in each sample was estimated by amplification of reference gene primers within the assay. Sequence reads were collapsed and filtered to measure the absolute abundance of every unique TCRbeta CDR3 rearrangement. For each sample, productive Simpson clonality was calculated as the square root of Simpson's diversity index across productive rearrangements. TCRdb carries this immuneACCESS record with in-frame sequences only. Its versions omit some clonotypes, under half of them owing to an unresolved V gene in the studies checked, with the rest unexplained. The V and J calls and clone size are taken from that table; D and trimming were inferred from the DNA. The sample includes around 280,000 clones, with 85% to 90% observed a single time. The ten largest clones take up around 10% of the sample.

CDR1 and CDR2 (SGDLS, YYNGEE) derive from the germline V gene. The CDR3, cysteine through phenylalanine, is 13 amino acids long. Only CDR3 DNA remains: 39 bases, in frame from the first base. Between the V and J ends, shortened by 0 bases and 3 bases respectively, the junction contains 4 bases. Sequencing was done on a sample of peripheral blood. Recombination connected TRBV9 to TRBJ1-3; the D gene lacks a confident call. The sequence derives from a woman in her 30s with COVID-19, enrolled during active disease. The sequenced DNA: TGTGCCAGCAGCGTAGTCATTGGAAACACCATATATTTT. The translation is CASSVVIGNTIYF. The variable domain in full, with residues beyond the CDR3 obtained from the reference TRBV9 and TRBJ1-3 genes, is DSGVTQTPKHLITATGQRVTLRCSPRSGDLSVYWYQQSLDQGLQFLIQYYNGEERAKGNILERFSAQQFPDLHSELNLSSLELGDSALYFCASSVVIGNTIYFGEGSWLTVV.